This section outlines one T cell receptor (beta chain) sequence together with its context. The entry originates in a study of control samples from healthy donors and cancer patients. The ends were cut back, 5 bases at V and 5 bases at J, with 12 bases in the middle. Per germline, CDR1 SEHNR and CDR2 FQNEAQ (reference sequence). The CDR3 has 13 residues. Assay: immunoSEQ multiplex PCR; the TCRdb copy retains only in-frame clones and omits some. This table has about 120,000 clones, more than 85% appearing once. The sequence was collected from a man between 18 and 35 years old in good health. Sequencing input: blood. The rearrangement uses TRBV7-9 and TRBJ1-1, with D maybe TRBD1 (6 bases). CDR3 DNA sequence: TGTGCCAGCAGCCCACAGGGTTTTACTGAAGCTTTCTTT. Protein product: CASSPQGFTEAFF. The whole variable domain, remainder taken from reference TRBV7-9 and TRBJ1-1, is DTGVSQNPRHKITKRGQNVTFRCDPISEHNRLYWYRQTLGQGPEFLTYFQNEAQLEKSRLLSDRFSAERPKGSFSTLEIQRTEQGDSAMYLCASSPQGFTEAFFGQGTRLTVV.